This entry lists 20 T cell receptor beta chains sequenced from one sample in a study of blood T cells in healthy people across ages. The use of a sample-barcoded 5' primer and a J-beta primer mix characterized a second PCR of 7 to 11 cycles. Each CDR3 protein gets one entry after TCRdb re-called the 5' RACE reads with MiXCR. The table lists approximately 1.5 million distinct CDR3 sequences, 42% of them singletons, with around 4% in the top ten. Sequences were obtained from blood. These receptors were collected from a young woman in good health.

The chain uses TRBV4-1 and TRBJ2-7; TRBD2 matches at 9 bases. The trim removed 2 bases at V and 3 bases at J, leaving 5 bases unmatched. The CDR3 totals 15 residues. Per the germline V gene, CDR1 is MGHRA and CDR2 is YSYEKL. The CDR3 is CASSQPQRGDYEQYF. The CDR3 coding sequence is TGCGCCAGCAGCCAACCTCAGCGGGGGGACTACGAGCAGTACTTC.

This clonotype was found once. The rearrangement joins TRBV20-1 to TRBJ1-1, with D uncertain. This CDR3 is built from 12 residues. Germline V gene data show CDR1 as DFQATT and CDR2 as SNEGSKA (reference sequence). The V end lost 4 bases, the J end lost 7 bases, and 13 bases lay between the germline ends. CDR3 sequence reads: CSAIGMAGEAFF. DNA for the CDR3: TGCAGTGCTATTGGCATGGCTGGTGAAGCTTTCTTT.

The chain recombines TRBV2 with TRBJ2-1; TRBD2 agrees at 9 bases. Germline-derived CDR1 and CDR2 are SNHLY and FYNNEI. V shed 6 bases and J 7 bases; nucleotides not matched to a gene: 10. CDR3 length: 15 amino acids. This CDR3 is CASRGTSGGNNEQFF. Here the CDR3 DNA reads TGTGCCAGCAGGGGCACAAGCGGGGGGAATAATGAGCAGTTCTTC.

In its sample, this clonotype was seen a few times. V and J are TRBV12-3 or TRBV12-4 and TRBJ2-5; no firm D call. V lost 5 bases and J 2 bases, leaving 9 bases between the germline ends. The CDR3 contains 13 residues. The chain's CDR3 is CASSIGPQETQYF. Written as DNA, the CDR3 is TGTGCCAGCAGTATTGGGCCTCAAGAGACCCAGTACTTC.

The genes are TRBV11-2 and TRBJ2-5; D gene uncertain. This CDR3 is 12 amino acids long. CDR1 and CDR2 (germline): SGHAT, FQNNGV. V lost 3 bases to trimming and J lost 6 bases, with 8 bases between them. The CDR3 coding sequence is TGTGCCAGCAGCTTGGACGCTAAGACCCAGTACTTC. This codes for CASSLDAKTQYF.

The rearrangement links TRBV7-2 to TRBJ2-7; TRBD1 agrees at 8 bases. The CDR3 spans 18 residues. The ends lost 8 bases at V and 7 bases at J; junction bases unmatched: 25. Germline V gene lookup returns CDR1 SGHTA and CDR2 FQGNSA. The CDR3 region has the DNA TGTGCCAGCCGAATTGACAGGGGCTGGATGAGCTCCTACAATGAGCAGTACTTC. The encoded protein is CASRIDRGWMSSYNEQYF.

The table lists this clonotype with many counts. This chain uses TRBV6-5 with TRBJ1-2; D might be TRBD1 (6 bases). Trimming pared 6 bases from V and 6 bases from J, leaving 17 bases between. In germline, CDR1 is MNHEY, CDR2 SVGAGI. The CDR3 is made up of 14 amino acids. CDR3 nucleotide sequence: TGTGCCAGCAGCCACTCCCCGGGGGCAAATGGCTACACCTTC. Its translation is CASSHSPGANGYTF.

CDR3 nucleotides: TGCGCCAGCAGTGAAGGAGGGGGCGCGGATACGCAGTATTTT. Protein sequence: CASSEGGGADTQYF. The rearrangement uses TRBV4-3 and TRBJ2-3; TRBD1 might be the D (7 bases). Germline values: CDR1 LGHNA, CDR2 YSLEER. V lost 6 bases to trimming and J lost 6 bases, with 16 bases between them. This CDR3 has 14 amino acids.

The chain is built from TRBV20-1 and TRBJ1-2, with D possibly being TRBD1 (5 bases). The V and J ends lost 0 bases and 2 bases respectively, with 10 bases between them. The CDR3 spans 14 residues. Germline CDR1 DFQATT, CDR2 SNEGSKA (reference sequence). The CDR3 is CSARDGTMNYGYTF. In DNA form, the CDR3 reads TGCAGTGCTAGAGATGGGACGATGAACTATGGCTACACCTTC.

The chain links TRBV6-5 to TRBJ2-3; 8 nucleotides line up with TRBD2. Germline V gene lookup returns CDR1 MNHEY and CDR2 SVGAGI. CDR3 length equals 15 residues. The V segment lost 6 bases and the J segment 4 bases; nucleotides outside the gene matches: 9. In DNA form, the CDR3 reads TGTGCCAGCAGATTAGCGGGATCGATTCCAGATACGCAGTATTTT. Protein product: CASRLAGSIPDTQYF.

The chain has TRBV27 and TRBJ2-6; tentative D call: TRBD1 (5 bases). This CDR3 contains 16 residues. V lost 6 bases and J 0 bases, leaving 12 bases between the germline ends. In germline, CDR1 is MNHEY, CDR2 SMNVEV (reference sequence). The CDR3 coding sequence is TGTGCCAGCAGACAGGACGGAACCTCTGGGGCCAACGTCCTGACTTTC. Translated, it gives CASRQDGTSGANVLTF. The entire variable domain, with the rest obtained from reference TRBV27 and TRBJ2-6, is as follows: EAQVTQNPRYLITVTGKKLTVTCSQNMNHEYMSWYRQDPGLGLRQIYYSMNVEVTDKGDVPEGYKVSRKEKRNFPLILESPSPNQTSLYFCASRQDGTSGANVLTFGAGSRLTVL.

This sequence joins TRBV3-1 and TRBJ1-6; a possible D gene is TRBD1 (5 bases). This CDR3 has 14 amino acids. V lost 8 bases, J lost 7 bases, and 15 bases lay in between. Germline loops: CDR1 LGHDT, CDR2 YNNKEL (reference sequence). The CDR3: CASGRGDWNSPLHF. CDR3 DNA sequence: TGTGCCAGCGGACGTGGGGACTGGAATTCACCCCTCCACTTT.

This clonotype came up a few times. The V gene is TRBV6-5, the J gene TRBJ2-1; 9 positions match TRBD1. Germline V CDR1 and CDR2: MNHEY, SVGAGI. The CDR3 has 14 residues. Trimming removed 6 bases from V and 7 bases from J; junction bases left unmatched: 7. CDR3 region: CASRRRDRANEQFF. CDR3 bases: TGTGCCAGCAGACGCCGGGACAGGGCAAATGAGCAGTTCTTC.

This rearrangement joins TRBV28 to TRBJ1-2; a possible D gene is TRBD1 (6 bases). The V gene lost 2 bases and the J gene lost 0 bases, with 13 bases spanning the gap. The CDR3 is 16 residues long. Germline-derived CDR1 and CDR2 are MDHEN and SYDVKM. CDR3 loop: CASSLRGKGANYGYTF. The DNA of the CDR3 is TGTGCCAGCAGTTTAAGAGGGAAGGGGGCTAACTATGGCTACACCTTC.

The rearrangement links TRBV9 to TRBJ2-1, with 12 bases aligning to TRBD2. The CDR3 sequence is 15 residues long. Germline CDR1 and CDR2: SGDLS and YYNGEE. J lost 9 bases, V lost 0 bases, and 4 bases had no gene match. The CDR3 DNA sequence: TGTGCCAGCAGCGTAGGAACTAGCGGGGGGTCTGAGCAGTTCTTC. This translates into CASSVGTSGGSEQFF.

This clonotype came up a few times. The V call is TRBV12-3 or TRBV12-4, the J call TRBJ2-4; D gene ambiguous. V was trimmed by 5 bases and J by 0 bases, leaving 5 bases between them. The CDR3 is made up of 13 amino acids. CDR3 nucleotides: TGTGCCAGCAGTAACTTAGCCAAAAACATTCAGTACTTC. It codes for CASSNLAKNIQYF.

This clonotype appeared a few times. The CDR3 sequence is CASSLFPGSDYGYTF. Written as DNA, the CDR3 is TGTGCCAGCAGCTTATTCCCGGGATCCGATTATGGCTACACCTTC. V gene TRBV7-8 combines with J gene TRBJ1-2; D unresolved. Germline values: CDR1 SGHVS, CDR2 FQNEAQ. The CDR3 totals 15 residues. Deletions cut 2 bases from V and 5 bases from J, with 15 bases between.

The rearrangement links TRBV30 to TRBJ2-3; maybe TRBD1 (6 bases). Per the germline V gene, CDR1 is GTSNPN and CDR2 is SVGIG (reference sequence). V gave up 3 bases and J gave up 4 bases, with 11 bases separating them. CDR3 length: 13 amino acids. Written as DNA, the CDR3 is TGTGCCTGGAGCGCGACAGGCGCAGATACGCAGTATTTT. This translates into CAWSATGADTQYF.

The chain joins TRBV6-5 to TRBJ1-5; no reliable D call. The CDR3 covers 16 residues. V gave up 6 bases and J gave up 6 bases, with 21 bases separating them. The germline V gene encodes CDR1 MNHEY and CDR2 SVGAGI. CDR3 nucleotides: TGTGCCAGCAGCCCCGACATGGGCGCCGTTTTTCAGCCCCAGCATTTT. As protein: CASSPDMGAVFQPQHF.

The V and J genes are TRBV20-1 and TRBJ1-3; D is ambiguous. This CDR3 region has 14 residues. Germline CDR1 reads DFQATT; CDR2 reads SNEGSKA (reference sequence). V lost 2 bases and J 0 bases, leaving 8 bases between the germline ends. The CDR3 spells CSARSARSGNTIYF. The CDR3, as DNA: TGCAGTGCTAGAAGTGCCCGCTCTGGAAACACCATATATTTT.